What follows are 32 T cell receptor beta chains derived from one specimen sequenced in a study of shared clonotypes between healthy human individuals. The data were produced by immunoSEQ multiplex PCR, yet TCRdb's version contains in-frame clones alone and is incomplete. The sample has approximately 400,000 clones; approximately 97% are singletons. The sequencing sample was made of memory CD8+ T cells sorted from blood. The sample's subset: CD45RO+ cells pooled with CCR7-negative TemRA cells. The source of these receptors is a young man in good health.

The chain couples TRBV7-6 to TRBJ1-4; 8 bases align to TRBD1. This CDR3 is built from 14 residues. V dropped 5 bases and J dropped 6; count of bases not matched to a gene: 5. CDR1 and CDR2 (germline): SGHVS, FNYEAQ. Here the CDR3 reads CASSRQGAYEKLFF. For the CDR3, the DNA is TGTGCCAGCAGCCGGCAGGGGGCGTATGAAAAACTGTTTTTT.

The chain links TRBV29-1 to TRBJ1-3; D remains unclear. Trimming left V 3 bases short and J 3 bases short, with 3 bases between. This CDR3 contains 11 residues. Germline assignment: CDR1 SQVTM and CDR2 ANQGSEA. CDR3 region: CSVEFGNTIYF. The CDR3 region has the DNA TGCAGCGTTGAGTTTGGAAACACCATATATTTT.

This chain connects TRBV5-1 to TRBJ1-1; D remains unclear. Trimming cost V 4 bases and J 0 bases, with 13 bases left between them. Germline assignment: CDR1 SGHRS and CDR2 YFSETQ. The CDR3 consists of 15 residues. DNA of the CDR3: TGCGCCAGCAGCAGGGCGCCAGGTATGAACACTGAAGCTTTCTTT. It yields the protein CASSRAPGMNTEAFF.

The chain combines TRBV25-1 with TRBJ1-6; the D gene is possibly TRBD1 (6 bases). CDR3 size: 15 residues. The ends were cut back, 0 bases at V and 7 bases at J, with 10 bases in the middle. From germline, CDR1 is MGHDK and CDR2 SYGVNS. In nucleotides, the CDR3 is TGTGCCAGCAGTGAATATGGGGGGCTGAATTCACCCCTCCACTTT. Its translation: CASSEYGGLNSPLHF.

J is TRBJ2-2 and V is TRBV11-2; no clear D gene. This CDR3 spans 15 amino acids. V lost 5 bases, J lost 8 bases, and 18 bases lay in between. Per the germline V gene, CDR1 is SGHAT and CDR2 is FQNNGV. The CDR3 DNA is TGTGCCAGCAGCCCCCGAAAGGGCTCATCGGGGGAGCTGTTTTTT. Its translation: CASSPRKGSSGELFF.

The rearrangement uses TRBV6-5 and TRBJ2-7, with 7 positions matching TRBD2. Per germline, CDR1 MNHEY and CDR2 SVGAGI. V lost 4 bases, J lost 0 bases, and 6 bases stayed unmatched. The CDR3 has 15 amino acids. CDR3 amino acids: CASSSLGGSSYEQYF. The CDR3 DNA reads TGTGCCAGCAGTTCCCTGGGCGGGAGCTCCTACGAGCAGTACTTC.

This chain uses TRBV7-9 with TRBJ2-7; no clear D. Trimming cost V 0 bases and J 9 bases, with 9 bases left between them. Germline CDR1 SEHNR, CDR2 FQNEAQ (reference sequence). There are 12 residues in the CDR3. Written as DNA, the CDR3 is TGTGCCAGCAGCTTAGCGCTAAATTGGCAGTACTTC. It yields the protein CASSLALNWQYF. Based on the CDR3 plus reference TRBV7-9 and TRBJ2-7, the full variable domain is DTGVSQNPRHKITKRGQNVTFRCDPISEHNRLYWYRQTLGQGPEFLTYFQNEAQLEKSRLLSDRFSAERPKGSFSTLEIQRTEQGDSAMYLCASSLALNWQYFGPGTRLTVT.

This clone appeared once. The J gene is TRBJ2-4, the V gene TRBV6-1; TRBD1 aligns across 9 bases. This CDR3 comprises 15 residues. The V and J ends lost 6 bases and 4 bases, in that order; junction bases with no gene match: 7. From germline, CDR1 is MNHNS and CDR2 SASEGT. The CDR3 bases are TGTGCCAGCAGAACTAGAGACAGGGGGAAAAACATTCAGTACTTC. It translates to CASRTRDRGKNIQYF.

The rearrangement links TRBV5-1 to TRBJ2-2; 13 bases match TRBD2. V gave up 2 bases and J gave up 8 bases; unmatched junction bases: 6. The CDR3 has 16 residues. CDR1 and CDR2 from the germline V gene are SGHRS and YFSETQ. CDR3 nucleotides: TGCGCCAGCAGCTTAGGACTAGCGGGAGAAACGGGGGAGCTGTTTTTT. Amino acid sequence: CASSLGLAGETGELFF.

The chain joins TRBV30 to TRBJ1-5, with D possibly matching TRBD1 (6 bases). Deletions cut 5 bases from V and 0 bases from J, with 11 bases between. The germline CDR1 and CDR2 sequences are GTSNPN and SVGIG (reference sequence). The CDR3 extends over 14 amino acids. The CDR3 DNA sequence: TGTGCCTGGGGACAGCCTTATAGCAATCAGCCCCAGCATTTT. This translates into CAWGQPYSNQPQHF.

The sample holds one count of this clone. This chain connects TRBV6-1 to TRBJ1-3; no firm D call. V was clipped by 4 bases and J by 0 bases, with 10 bases between them. CDR1 MNHNS and CDR2 SASEGT come from the germline V gene. This CDR3 is 15 amino acids long. CDR3 coding DNA: TGTGCCAGCAGTGTGTGGGTTCTCTCTGGAAACACCATATATTTT. This codes for CASSVWVLSGNTIYF.

CDR3 DNA sequence: TGTGCCAGCAGTCTCCGGGACCTCCGGGAGCAGTTCTTC. It specifies CASSLRDLREQFF. The chain is built from TRBV7-9 and TRBJ2-1; D might be TRBD1 or TRBD2, each matching 5 bases. CDR3 length: 13 amino acids. Trimming removed 6 bases at V and 10 bases at J, with 16 bases between. Per germline, CDR1 SEHNR and CDR2 FQNEAQ (reference sequence).

In nucleotides, the CDR3 is TGCGCCAGCAGCTTTGGAACTAGCGGGAGATACAATGAGCAGTTCTTC. Translation gives CASSFGTSGRYNEQFF. This chain links TRBV5-1 with TRBJ2-1, with TRBD2 matching 11 bases. Germline loops: CDR1 SGHRS, CDR2 YFSETQ. V was pared by 2 bases and J by 4 bases, with 5 bases of the junction left unmatched. CDR3 length equals 16 residues. Full variable domain (rest looked up from reference TRBV5-1 and TRBJ2-1): KAGVTQTPRYLIKTRGQQVTLSCSPISGHRSVSWYQQTPGQGLQFLFEYFSETQRNKGNFPGRFSGRQFSNSRSEMNVSTLELGDSALYLCASSFGTSGRYNEQFFGPGTRLTVL.

This clone occurred once. CDR3 region: CASSLNGAMRERDEQYF. The DNA for the CDR3 is TGTGCCAGCTCACTTAATGGGGCTATGCGGGAGAGGGACGAGCAGTACTTC. This sequence joins TRBV18 and TRBJ2-7; 7 bases map to TRBD2. V shed 4 bases and J 5 bases; nucleotides not matched to a gene: 17. This CDR3 spans 17 amino acids. Germline CDR1 and CDR2: KGHSH and LQKENI.

This clone appeared a few times. The chain joins TRBV7-9 to TRBJ2-2, with no clear D. V was shortened by 2 bases and J by 7 bases, with 5 bases between the two germline ends. This CDR3 comprises 12 residues. Germline-derived CDR1 and CDR2 are SEHNR and FQNEAQ (reference sequence). The CDR3 bases are TGTGCCAGCAGCTTATACGGCGGGGAGCTGTTTTTT. Translated, it gives CASSLYGGELFF.

The V gene is TRBV4-1, the J gene TRBJ1-4, with 7 bases lining up with TRBD1. The CDR3 contains 19 residues. The germline V gene encodes CDR1 MGHRA and CDR2 YSYEKL. V shed 3 bases, J shed 0 bases, and the junction held 13 bases outside the gene matches. Here the CDR3 DNA reads TGCGCCAGCAGCCACCTCGACAGGGTCCCATACGCAACTAATGAAAAACTGTTTTTT. Protein product: CASSHLDRVPYATNEKLFF.

The genes are TRBV5-1 and TRBJ2-2; 8 bases match TRBD2. CDR1 and CDR2 from the germline V gene are SGHRS and YFSETQ. With 5 bases clipped from V and 6 bases from J, the junction kept 6 bases outside the gene matches. The CDR3 extends over 14 amino acids. CDR3 sequence: CASRSGSGAGELFF. CDR3 coding DNA: TGCGCCAGCAGAAGCGGGAGTGGCGCCGGGGAGCTGTTTTTT.

The genes are TRBV5-1 and TRBJ1-2, with 7 nucleotides matching TRBD1. The CDR3 is 16 residues long. V shed 6 bases, J shed 3 bases, and the junction held 14 bases outside the gene matches. Germline V gene sequence: CDR1 SGHRS, CDR2 YFSETQ. Here the CDR3 DNA reads TGCGCCAGCAAATCCGACAGGGACGTTCGCTACTATGGCTACACCTTC. Encoded protein: CASKSDRDVRYYGYTF.

V and J are TRBV6-5 and TRBJ1-2; no reliable D call. This CDR3 has 13 amino acids. The germline V gene has CDR1 MNHEY and CDR2 SVGAGI. V dropped 2 bases and J dropped 4 bases, with 8 bases sitting between them. CDR3: CASSYTGPYGYTF. DNA of the CDR3: TGTGCCAGCAGTTACACGGGTCCCTATGGCTACACCTTC.

The chain recombines TRBV5-4 with TRBJ2-7; D uncertain. The CDR3 contains 11 residues. The germline V gene encodes CDR1 SGHNT and CDR2 YYREEE (reference sequence). Trimming took off 5 bases at V and 1 base at J, with 4 bases between the two ends. CDR3 loop: CASRPSYEQYF. Written as DNA, the CDR3 is TGTGCCAGCAGACCGTCCTACGAGCAGTACTTC.

The chain links TRBV28 to TRBJ2-1; TRBD1 might be the D (6 bases). The germline CDR1 and CDR2 sequences are MDHEN and SYDVKM. The CDR3 covers 13 residues. V was cut by 7 bases and J by 4 bases, with 11 bases left in between. The CDR3 region has the DNA TGTGCCAGCATTAAAGACAGGTACAATGAGCAGTTCTTC. Translated: CASIKDRYNEQFF.

A single count supports this clone. The chain joins TRBV28 to TRBJ2-1; D might be TRBD2 (6 bases). This CDR3 contains 14 residues. Trimming stripped 5 bases from V and 1 base from J, with 9 bases between. The germline CDR1 and CDR2 sequences are MDHEN and SYDVKM. The CDR3 sequence: CASSGTESYNEQFF. The CDR3 nucleotides read TGTGCCAGCAGTGGGACTGAATCCTACAATGAGCAGTTCTTC.

This chain joins TRBV4-2 and TRBJ2-7, with 9 bases aligning to TRBD1. CDR3 length: 15 residues. J lost 5 bases, V lost 1 base, and 6 bases had no gene match. Per the germline V gene, CDR1 is LGHNA and CDR2 is YNFKEQ. CDR3 protein: CASSQGDRDKDEQYF. CDR3 in DNA: TGTGCCAGCAGCCAAGGGGACAGGGATAAGGACGAGCAGTACTTC.

The chain joins TRBV5-1 to TRBJ2-3; TRBD2 matches at 10 bases. V dropped 3 bases and J dropped 4; count of bases not matched to a gene: 8. The CDR3 totals 16 residues. Germline V gene lookup returns CDR1 SGHRS and CDR2 YFSETQ. Written as DNA, the CDR3 is TGCGCCAGCAGCTCCGTAGCGGGAGGTCGCCCAGATACGCAGTATTTT. This translates into CASSSVAGGRPDTQYF. The complete variable domain, with remaining parts taken from reference TRBV5-1 and TRBJ2-3, reads KAGVTQTPRYLIKTRGQQVTLSCSPISGHRSVSWYQQTPGQGLQFLFEYFSETQRNKGNFPGRFSGRQFSNSRSEMNVSTLELGDSALYLCASSSVAGGRPDTQYFGPGTRLTVL.

The chain employs TRBV13 and TRBJ1-2; TRBD1 matches at 8 bases. The V gene's germline CDR1 is PRHDT and CDR2 FYEKMQ (reference sequence). The CDR3 runs to 15 residues. The V segment lost 8 bases and the J segment 4 bases; nucleotides outside the gene matches: 12. CDR3 loop: CASQQLGQGSYGYTF. CDR3 nucleotides: TGTGCCAGCCAACAACTAGGACAGGGCAGCTATGGCTACACCTTC.

CDR3 amino acids: CASSLGVRAPGLAAYEQYF. The DNA of the CDR3 is TGTGCCAGCAGCTTAGGGGTTCGGGCTCCGGGACTAGCGGCCTACGAGCAGTACTTC. This chain joins TRBV7-2 and TRBJ2-7; TRBD2 agrees at 11 bases. V shed 1 base and J 2 bases; nucleotides not matched to a gene: 13. The CDR3 runs 19 residues. Germline V lookup: CDR1 SGHTA, CDR2 FQGNSA.

This chain uses TRBV5-1 with TRBJ1-5; 9 bases map to TRBD1. The J segment lost 5 bases and the V segment lost 2 bases, leaving 14 bases of the junction unmatched. Per germline, CDR1 SGHRS and CDR2 YFSETQ. The CDR3 has 18 residues. CDR3 DNA: TGCGCCAGCAGCTTCCCGGGACAGGGAGTGGAGTGGGATCAGCCCCAGCATTTT. Its translation: CASSFPGQGVEWDQPQHF.

The V gene is TRBV4-1, the J gene TRBJ2-7; TRBD2 might be the D (6 bases). V was shortened by 1 base and J by 2 bases, with 6 bases between the two germline ends. Germline V lookup: CDR1 MGHRA, CDR2 YSYEKL. This CDR3 contains 13 residues. CDR3 DNA sequence: TGCGCCAGCAGCCAAGGACTAGCCTACGAGCAGTACTTC. Its protein is CASSQGLAYEQYF.

The chain couples TRBV4-1 to TRBJ1-3; 7 nucleotides align to TRBD1. The trim removed 1 base at V and 4 bases at J, leaving 4 bases unmatched. This CDR3 spans 15 amino acids. Germline V gives CDR1 MGHRA, CDR2 YSYEKL. The CDR3 here is CASSQVGTAGNTIYF. The CDR3 nucleotides are TGCGCCAGCAGCCAAGTAGGGACAGCCGGAAACACCATATATTTT.

The chain uses TRBV7-9 and TRBJ2-2, with 8 nucleotides matching TRBD1. Germline CDR1 is SEHNR and CDR2 is FQNEAQ (reference sequence). After removal of 5 bases from V and 4 bases from J, the junction contained 6 bases not matched to a gene. The CDR3 runs to 15 residues. The CDR3 DNA sequence: TGTGCCAGCAGCCCCAGGGGGCGCGGCACCGGGGAGCTGTTTTTT. Translation gives CASSPRGRGTGELFF.

This sequence joins TRBV6-1 and TRBJ1-4; the D is unclear. Germline CDR1 is MNHNS and CDR2 is SASEGT. V shed 5 bases and J shed 3 bases, with 4 bases lying between them. This CDR3 has 12 amino acids. CDR3 in DNA: TGTGCCAGCAGTTTTTCTAATGAAAAACTGTTTTTT. This encodes CASSFSNEKLFF.

The rearrangement links TRBV7-9 to TRBJ2-7, with 7 bases that match TRBD1. The CDR3 is made up of 14 amino acids. The germline V gene has CDR1 SEHNR and CDR2 FQNEAQ (reference sequence). The J segment lost 2 bases and the V segment lost 5 bases, leaving 6 bases of the junction unmatched. In DNA, the CDR3 is TGTGCCAGCAGCCCTCAGGGGGACGCCTACGAGCAGTACTTC. This gives the protein CASSPQGDAYEQYF.